These 23 T cell receptor beta chains were sequenced from one sample in a study of blood T cell repertoires in COVID-19. This table comes from immunoSEQ multiplex PCR, and its TCRdb copy is limited to in-frame clones, with some not included. The repertoire holds about 310,000 clones, with roughly 90% as singletons. The source material was peripheral blood. The source of these receptors is a man younger than 30 with active or convalescent COVID-19.

The J gene is TRBJ2-2, the V gene TRBV7-8; tentatively, D is TRBD1 (6 bases). The CDR3 length is 14 residues. Trimming removed 6 bases at V and 6 bases at J, with 14 bases between. Germline V lookup: CDR1 SGHVS, CDR2 FQNEAQ. This chain's CDR3 is CASSTGRASGELFF. DNA of the CDR3: TGTGCCAGCAGTACAGGGCGCGCCTCCGGGGAGCTGTTTTTT.

The V and J genes are TRBV3-1 (or the pseudogene TRBV3-2) and TRBJ2-7; 8 nucleotides line up with TRBD2. This CDR3 region has 16 residues. Germline CDR1 LGHDT, CDR2 YNNKEL (reference sequence). The V and J ends lost 3 bases and 4 bases, in that order; junction bases with no gene match: 11. This CDR3 is CASSQTGGLADYEQYF. CDR3 nucleotide sequence: TGTGCCAGCAGCCAGACGGGCGGACTAGCAGATTACGAGCAGTACTTC.

V is TRBV2 and J is TRBJ1-2; no clear D. This CDR3 is 12 amino acids long. Between the trimmed V and J ends, which lost 6 bases and 7 bases, there was a span of 12 bases. Germline V gene sequence: CDR1 SNHLY, CDR2 FYNNEI. CDR3 in amino acids: CASSRFGPGYTF. As DNA, the CDR3 is TGTGCCAGCAGCCGGTTTGGGCCTGGCTACACCTTC.

The rearrangement links TRBV2 to TRBJ2-1; D is unclear. This CDR3 region has 12 residues. V was pared by 4 bases and J by 8 bases, with 9 bases between. Per the germline V gene, CDR1 is SNHLY and CDR2 is FYNNEI. CDR3 in DNA: TGTGCCAGCAGTGTAAACAGCCATGAGCAGTTCTTC. Translation gives CASSVNSHEQFF. The complete variable domain, with remaining parts taken from reference TRBV2 and TRBJ2-1, reads EPEVTQTPSHQVTQMGQEVILRCVPISNHLYFYWYRQILGQKVEFLVSFYNNEISEKSEIFDDQFSVERPDGSNFTLKIRSTKLEDSAMYFCASSVNSHEQFFGPGTRLTVL.

The V call is TRBV5-6, the J call TRBJ1-2, with 9 positions matching TRBD1. J was trimmed by 7 bases and V by 1 base; bases with no gene match: 8. The CDR3 has 15 amino acids. CDR1 SGHDT and CDR2 YYEEEE come from the germline V gene. The CDR3 nucleotides read TGTGCCAGCAGCTTGTCGGGACAGGGAGTGGCTGGCTACACCTTC. Its translation: CASSLSGQGVAGYTF. Complete variable domain (other parts from reference TRBV5-6 and TRBJ1-2): DAGVTQSPTHLIKTRGQQVTLRCSPKSGHDTVSWYQQALGQGPQFIFQYYEEEERQRGNFPDRFSGHQFPNYSSELNVNALLLGDSALYLCASSLSGQGVAGYTFGSGTRLTVV.

V and J are TRBV4-1 and TRBJ2-7; no firm D call. Trimming shortened V by 0 bases and J by 2 bases, and 14 bases separated the two germline ends. Germline loops: CDR1 MGHRA, CDR2 YSYEKL. CDR3 length: 16 amino acids. The CDR3 sequence is CASSQDRRVLPYEQYF. The CDR3 coding sequence is TGCGCCAGCAGCCAAGATCGACGGGTACTTCCCTACGAGCAGTACTTC.

The chain uses TRBV19 and TRBJ1-1; 9 bases fit TRBD1. The CDR3 has 15 residues. The V gene end was trimmed by 5 bases and the J gene end by 5 bases; junction bases not matched to a gene: 9. CDR1 and CDR2 from the germline V gene are LNHDA and SQIVND (reference sequence). CDR3 amino acids: CASSRRDRVRTEAFF. The CDR3, as DNA: TGTGCCAGTAGTCGCCGGGACAGGGTTCGGACTGAAGCTTTCTTT.

J is TRBJ2-6 and V is TRBV5-1; 7 bases fit TRBD1. This CDR3 has 15 residues. Germline V lookup: CDR1 SGHRS, CDR2 YFSETQ. The junction had 4 bases not matched to a gene; V was cut back by 3 bases and J by 4 bases. Written as DNA, the CDR3 is TGCGCCAGCAGCTGGGGGACAGACGGGGCCAACGTCCTGACTTTC. This encodes CASSWGTDGANVLTF.

Points on this clone: This CDR3 fails to terminate in the conserved phenylalanine or tryptophan, so it likely reflects a read error. The limits of the CDR3 on the DNA are not certain, so only TCRdb's listed CDR3 is given. The chain uses TRBV12-3 or TRBV12-4 and TRBJ2-3; TRBD2 is taken as the D call from the table, unchecked against the DNA. The CDR3 is 12 amino acids long, termini counted. CDR3 loop: CASSFGTSGTLV.

The chain uses TRBV5-1 and TRBJ1-1, with D maybe TRBD1 (5 bases). The CDR3 spans 13 residues. CDR1 is SGHRS, CDR2 YFSETQ, per germline. Trimming removed 6 bases at V and 5 bases at J, with 14 bases between. The CDR3 spells CASMTATGTEAFF. CDR3 in DNA: TGCGCCAGCATGACAGCGACTGGGACTGAAGCTTTCTTT.

The rearrangement joins TRBV12-3 or TRBV12-4 to TRBJ2-6; TRBD2 matches at 7 bases. Losses at the gene ends were 8 bases for V and 11 bases for J; bases not matched to a gene: 6. This CDR3 is built from 12 residues. The CDR3 loop reads CASRGRVDVLTF. CDR3 DNA: TGTGCCAGCCGGGGGAGGGTTGACGTCCTGACTTTC.

V usage is TRBV19 and J usage is TRBJ2-1; D is uncertain. The V and J ends lost 0 bases and 3 bases respectively, with 6 bases between them. The CDR3 loop spans 14 amino acids. Germline V CDR1 and CDR2: LNHDA, SQIVND (reference sequence). The CDR3 is CASSIETLYNEQFF. The DNA of the CDR3 is TGTGCCAGTAGTATAGAGACACTCTACAATGAGCAGTTCTTC.

The chain combines TRBV20-1 with TRBJ2-5, with D tentatively TRBD2 (6 bases). CDR1 DFQATT and CDR2 SNEGSKA come from the germline V gene (reference sequence). CDR3 length equals 16 residues. V was trimmed by 3 bases and J by 2 bases, leaving 19 bases between them. The CDR3 reads CSASTRRGAGQETQYF. CDR3 nucleotides: TGCAGTGCTAGTACGAGGAGGGGCGCTGGGCAAGAGACCCAGTACTTC.

This clone showed up just a few times. The chain uses TRBV6-5 and TRBJ1-3; D unclear. The CDR3 is 13 residues long. V was pared by 6 bases and J by 4 bases, with 10 bases between. Germline CDR1 MNHEY, CDR2 SVGAGI. The CDR3 coding sequence is TGTGCCAGCAGCCCAGGAACGGGAAACACCATATATTTT. Its translation: CASSPGTGNTIYF.

J is TRBJ2-7 and V is TRBV7-7; possibly TRBD1 for D (6 bases). Trimming removed 1 base at V and 3 bases at J, with 19 bases between. The CDR3 runs to 17 residues. Germline V gene data show CDR1 as SSHAT and CDR2 as FNYEAQ (reference sequence). Here the CDR3 reads CASSLEPPREGDYEQYF. The CDR3 bases are TGTGCCAGCAGCTTAGAGCCCCCGCGAGAGGGGGACTACGAGCAGTACTTC.

This chain uses TRBV18 with TRBJ2-7; tentatively, D is TRBD2 (6 bases). Deletions cut 3 bases from V and 3 bases from J, with 12 bases between. Germline CDR1 reads KGHSH; CDR2 reads LQKENI. The CDR3 extends over 14 amino acids. Here the CDR3 reads CASSPGLQFYEQYF. The CDR3 bases are TGTGCCAGCTCACCGGGACTCCAATTCTACGAGCAGTACTTC.

This clone was seen a few times. The chain links TRBV18 to TRBJ2-7, with TRBD2 identical over 15 bases. In germline, CDR1 is KGHSH, CDR2 LQKENI. The CDR3 is made up of 18 amino acids. The junction had 5 bases not matched to a gene; V was cut back by 2 bases and J by 0 bases. The CDR3 sequence: CASSPSGLAGGSSYEQYF. CDR3 DNA: TGTGCCAGCTCACCATCGGGACTAGCGGGAGGAAGCTCCTACGAGCAGTACTTC.

This rearrangement joins TRBV24-1 to TRBJ2-1, with 9 bases matching TRBD2. CDR1 and CDR2 (germline): KGHDR, SFDVKD. With V trimmed by 5 bases and J by 8 bases, 6 bases remained unmatched. The CDR3 has 14 amino acids. The CDR3 protein is CATSALAGTDEQFF. The CDR3 DNA reads as TGTGCCACCAGTGCCCTAGCGGGAACGGATGAGCAGTTCTTC.

In this sample, this clone turned up once. This rearrangement joins TRBV5-1 to TRBJ2-7; possibly TRBD1 for D (5 bases). Germline V lookup: CDR1 SGHRS, CDR2 YFSETQ. The CDR3 totals 15 residues. Trimming took off 1 base at V and 9 bases at J, with 20 bases between the two ends. CDR3 bases: TGCGCCAGCAGCTTGAAAACAGGCTCGGATGGAATGCAGTACTTC. This translates into CASSLKTGSDGMQYF.

V and J are TRBV29-1 and TRBJ1-3; D may be TRBD1 (6 bases). Germline V gene data show CDR1 as SQVTM and CDR2 as ANQGSEA. This CDR3 has 17 amino acids. Trimming cost V 4 bases and J 8 bases, with 27 bases left between them. CDR3 coding DNA: TGCAGCGTTGTGGCGGGGGGCAATTCTCCTTTATTCGACACCATATATTTT. Its translation: CSVVAGGNSPLFDTIYF.

The V gene is TRBV6-5, the J gene TRBJ2-4, with 11 bases aligning to TRBD2. The CDR3 length is 15 residues. Trimming removed 0 bases from V and 8 bases from J; junction bases left unmatched: 3. Germline V gene lookup returns CDR1 MNHEY and CDR2 SVGAGI. CDR3 in DNA: TGTGCCAGCAGTTACTCTCCTAGCGGGGGGTACATTCAGTACTTC. Protein: CASSYSPSGGYIQYF.

This chain connects TRBV18 to TRBJ2-7; D may be TRBD2 (6 bases). The V and J ends lost 2 bases and 1 base respectively, with 18 bases between them. Germline values: CDR1 KGHSH, CDR2 LQKENI. The CDR3 has 17 residues. This CDR3 reads CASSPGQPGLSSYEQYF. CDR3 DNA sequence: TGTGCCAGCTCACCAGGGCAACCGGGACTCTCTTCCTACGAGCAGTACTTC. The full variable domain, in which reference TRBV18 and TRBJ2-7 provide the parts outside the CDR3, is NAGVMQNPRHLVRRRGQEARLRCSPMKGHSHVYWYRQLPEEGLKFMVYLQKENIIDESGMPKERFSAEFPKEGPSILRIQQVVRGDSAAYFCASSPGQPGLSSYEQYFGPGTRLTVT.

The rearrangement uses TRBV25-1 and TRBJ2-5, with a weak D call TRBD2 (7 bases). Germline CDR1 reads MGHDK; CDR2 reads SYGVNS. The CDR3 covers 13 residues. V dropped 8 bases and J dropped 5 bases, with 15 bases sitting between them. CDR3 coding DNA: TGTGCCAGCGGCCTAGGGGGAGGGGAGACCCAGTACTTC. Translation: CASGLGGGETQYF. The variable domain in full, completed from reference TRBV25-1 and TRBJ2-5, reads EADIYQTPRYLVIGTGKKITLECSQTMGHDKMYWYQQDPGMELHLIHYSYGVNSTEKGDLSSESTVSRIRTEHFPLTLESARPSHTSQYLCASGLGGGETQYFGPGTRLLVL.